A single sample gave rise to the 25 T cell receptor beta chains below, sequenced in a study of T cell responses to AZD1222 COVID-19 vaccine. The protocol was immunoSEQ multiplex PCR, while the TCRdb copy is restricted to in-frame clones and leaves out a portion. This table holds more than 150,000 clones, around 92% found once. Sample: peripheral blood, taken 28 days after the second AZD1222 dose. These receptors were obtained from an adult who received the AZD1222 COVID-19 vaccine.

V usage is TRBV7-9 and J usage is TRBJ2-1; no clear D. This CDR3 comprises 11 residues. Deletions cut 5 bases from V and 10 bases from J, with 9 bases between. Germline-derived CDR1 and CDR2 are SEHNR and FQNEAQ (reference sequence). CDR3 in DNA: TGTGCCAGCAGCCCTAACATAGAGCAGTTCTTC. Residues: CASSPNIEQFF.

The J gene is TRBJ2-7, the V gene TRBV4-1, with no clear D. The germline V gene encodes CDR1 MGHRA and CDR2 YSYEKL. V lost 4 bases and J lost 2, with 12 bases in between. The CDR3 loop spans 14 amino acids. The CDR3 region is CASSPEARPYEQYF. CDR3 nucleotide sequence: TGCGCCAGCAGCCCCGAAGCTCGTCCCTACGAGCAGTACTTC.

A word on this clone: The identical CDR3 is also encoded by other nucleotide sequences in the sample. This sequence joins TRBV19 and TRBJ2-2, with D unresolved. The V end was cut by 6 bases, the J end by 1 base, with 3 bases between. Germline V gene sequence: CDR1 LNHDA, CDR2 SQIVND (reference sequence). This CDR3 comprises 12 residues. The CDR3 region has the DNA TGTGCCAGTAGAGGGAACACCGGGGAGCTGTTTTTT. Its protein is CASRGNTGELFF.

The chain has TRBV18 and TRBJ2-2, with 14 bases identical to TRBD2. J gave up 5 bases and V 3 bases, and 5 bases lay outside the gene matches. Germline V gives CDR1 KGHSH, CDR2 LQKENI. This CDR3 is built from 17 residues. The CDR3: CASSPRGLAGGTGELFF. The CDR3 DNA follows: TGTGCCAGCTCACCGCGCGGACTAGCGGGAGGAACCGGGGAGCTGTTTTTT.

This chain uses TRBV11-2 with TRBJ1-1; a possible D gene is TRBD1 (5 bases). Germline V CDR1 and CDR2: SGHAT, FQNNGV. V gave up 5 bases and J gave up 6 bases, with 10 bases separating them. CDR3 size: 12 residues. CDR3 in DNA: TGTGCCAGCAGCCCTGGGACGGCTGAAGCTTTCTTT. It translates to CASSPGTAEAFF.

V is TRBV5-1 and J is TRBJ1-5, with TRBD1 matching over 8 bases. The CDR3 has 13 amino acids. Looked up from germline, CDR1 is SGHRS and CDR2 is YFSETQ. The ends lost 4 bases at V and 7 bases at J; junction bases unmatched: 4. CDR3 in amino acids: CASSVTGGQPQHF. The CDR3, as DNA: TGCGCCAGCAGCGTTACAGGGGGACAGCCCCAGCATTTT.

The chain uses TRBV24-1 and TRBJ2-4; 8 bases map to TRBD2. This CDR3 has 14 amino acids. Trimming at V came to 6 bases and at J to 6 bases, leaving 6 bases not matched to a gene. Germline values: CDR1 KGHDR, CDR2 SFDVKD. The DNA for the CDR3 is TGTGCCACCAGTTCCGCGGGAGGCGGAAACATTCAGTACTTC. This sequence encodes CATSSAGGGNIQYF.

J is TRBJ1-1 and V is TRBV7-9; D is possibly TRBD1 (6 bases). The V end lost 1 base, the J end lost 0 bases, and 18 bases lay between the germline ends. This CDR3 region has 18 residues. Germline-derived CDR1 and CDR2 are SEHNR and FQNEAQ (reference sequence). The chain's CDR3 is CASSLDRDLLVLNTEAFF. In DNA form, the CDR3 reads TGTGCCAGCAGCTTAGACAGGGATCTACTAGTCTTGAACACTGAAGCTTTCTTT.

The CDR3 DNA sequence: TGTGCCTGGAGTGTAGAACGCGAGCAGTACTTC. Translated: CAWSVEREQYF. The V call is TRBV30, the J call TRBJ2-7; D is unresolved. The germline gives CDR1 GTSNPN, CDR2 SVGIG (reference sequence). This CDR3 has 11 residues. V was shortened by 0 bases and J by 6 bases, with 6 bases between the two germline ends.

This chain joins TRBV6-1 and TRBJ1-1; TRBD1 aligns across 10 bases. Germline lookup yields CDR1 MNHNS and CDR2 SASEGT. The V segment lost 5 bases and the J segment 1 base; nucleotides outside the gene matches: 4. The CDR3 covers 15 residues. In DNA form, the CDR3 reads TGTGCCAGCAGTCATGGGACAGGGGCGAACACTGAAGCTTTCTTT. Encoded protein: CASSHGTGANTEAFF.

CDR3 nucleotides: TGCAGCGCTAGGACCGGGACTAGCAGCGCAGATACGCAGTATTTT. Amino acid sequence: CSARTGTSSADTQYF. V is TRBV29-1 and J is TRBJ2-3, with 9 positions matching TRBD2. V lost 7 bases to trimming and J lost 4 bases; unmatched junction nucleotides: 12. CDR1 is SQVTM, CDR2 ANQGSEA, per germline. This CDR3 has 15 amino acids.

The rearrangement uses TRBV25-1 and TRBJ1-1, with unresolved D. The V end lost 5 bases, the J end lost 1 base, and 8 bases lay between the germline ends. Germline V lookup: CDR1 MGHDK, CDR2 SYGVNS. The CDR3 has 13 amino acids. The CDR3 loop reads CASSFGENTEAFF. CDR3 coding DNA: TGTGCCAGCAGTTTCGGGGAGAACACTGAAGCTTTCTTT.

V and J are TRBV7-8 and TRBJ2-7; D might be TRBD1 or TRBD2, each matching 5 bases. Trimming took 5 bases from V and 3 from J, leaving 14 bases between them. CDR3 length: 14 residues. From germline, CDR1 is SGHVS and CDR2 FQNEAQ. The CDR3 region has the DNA TGTGCCAGCAGCACTCTCGGGACGGACTACGAGCAGTACTTC. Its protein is CASSTLGTDYEQYF.

This chain's CDR3 is CSVTSGSRTDTQYF. The CDR3 bases are TGCAGCGTTACTTCTGGGTCCCGCACAGATACGCAGTATTTT. This chain joins TRBV29-1 and TRBJ2-3; no definite D call. The germline V gene encodes CDR1 SQVTM and CDR2 ANQGSEA. CDR3 size: 14 residues. Trimming stripped 5 bases from V and 1 base from J, with 13 bases between.

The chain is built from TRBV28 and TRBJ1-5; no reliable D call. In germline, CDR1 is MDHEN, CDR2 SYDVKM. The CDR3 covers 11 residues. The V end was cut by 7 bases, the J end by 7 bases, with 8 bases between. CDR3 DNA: TGTGCCAGCAATGACGACCAGCCCCAGCATTTT. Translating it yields CASNDDQPQHF.

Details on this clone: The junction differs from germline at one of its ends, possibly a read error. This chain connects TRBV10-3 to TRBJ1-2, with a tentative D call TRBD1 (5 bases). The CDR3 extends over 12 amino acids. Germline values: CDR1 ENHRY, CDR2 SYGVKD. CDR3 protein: CAIRRDGYGYTF. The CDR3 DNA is TGTGCCATCAGGCGGGACGGCTATGGTTACACCTTC.

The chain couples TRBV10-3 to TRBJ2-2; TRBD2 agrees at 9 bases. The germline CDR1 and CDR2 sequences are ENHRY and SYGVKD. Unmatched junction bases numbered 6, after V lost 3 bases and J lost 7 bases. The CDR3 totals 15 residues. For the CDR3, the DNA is TGTGCCATCAGTGAAGGCGGGGGGGCTGGCGGGGAGCTGTTTTTT. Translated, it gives CAISEGGGAGGELFF.

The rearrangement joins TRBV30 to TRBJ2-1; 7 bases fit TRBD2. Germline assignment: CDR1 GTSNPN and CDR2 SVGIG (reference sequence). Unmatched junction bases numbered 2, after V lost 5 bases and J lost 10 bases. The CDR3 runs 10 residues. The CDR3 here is CAWGRVEQFF. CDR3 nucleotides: TGTGCCTGGGGGAGGGTCGAGCAGTTCTTC.

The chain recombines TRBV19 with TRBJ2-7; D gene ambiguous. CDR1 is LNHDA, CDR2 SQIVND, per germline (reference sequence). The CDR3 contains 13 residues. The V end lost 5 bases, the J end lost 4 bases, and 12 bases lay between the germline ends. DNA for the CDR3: TGTGCCAGTAGTTTCAATTCCCAATACGAGCAGTACTTC. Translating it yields CASSFNSQYEQYF.

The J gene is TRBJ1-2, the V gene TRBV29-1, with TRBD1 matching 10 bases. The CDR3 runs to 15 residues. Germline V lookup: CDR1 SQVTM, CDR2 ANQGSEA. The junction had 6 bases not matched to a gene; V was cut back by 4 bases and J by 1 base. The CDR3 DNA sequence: TGCAGCGTTGGGGCTAGGGACAGGGGTAACTATGGCTACACCTTC. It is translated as CSVGARDRGNYGYTF.

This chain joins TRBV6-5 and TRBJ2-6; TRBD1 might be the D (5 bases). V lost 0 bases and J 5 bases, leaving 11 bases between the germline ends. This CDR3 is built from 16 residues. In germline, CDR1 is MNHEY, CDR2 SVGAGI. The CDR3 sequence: CASSYSAGIWANVLTF. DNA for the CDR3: TGTGCCAGCAGTTACTCGGCAGGGATCTGGGCCAACGTCCTGACTTTC.

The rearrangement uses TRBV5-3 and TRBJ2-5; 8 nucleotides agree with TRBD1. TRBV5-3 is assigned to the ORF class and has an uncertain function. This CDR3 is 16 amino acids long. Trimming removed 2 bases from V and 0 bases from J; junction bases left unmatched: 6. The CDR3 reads CARSFSGTGYQETQYF. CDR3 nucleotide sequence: TGTGCCAGAAGCTTCTCCGGGACAGGCTACCAAGAGACCCAGTACTTC.

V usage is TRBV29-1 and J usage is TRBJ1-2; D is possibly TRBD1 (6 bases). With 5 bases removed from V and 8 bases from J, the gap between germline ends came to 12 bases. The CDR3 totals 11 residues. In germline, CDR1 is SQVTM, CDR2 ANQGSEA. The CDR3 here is CSVLAGDGYTF. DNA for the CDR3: TGCAGCGTTCTGGCAGGGGACGGCTACACCTTC.

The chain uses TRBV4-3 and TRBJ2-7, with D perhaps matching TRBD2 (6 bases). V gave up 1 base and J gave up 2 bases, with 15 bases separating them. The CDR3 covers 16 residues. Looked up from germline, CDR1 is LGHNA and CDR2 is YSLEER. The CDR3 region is CASSQGEWRGAYEQYF. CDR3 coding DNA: TGCGCCAGCAGCCAAGGAGAGTGGCGGGGAGCCTACGAGCAGTACTTC.

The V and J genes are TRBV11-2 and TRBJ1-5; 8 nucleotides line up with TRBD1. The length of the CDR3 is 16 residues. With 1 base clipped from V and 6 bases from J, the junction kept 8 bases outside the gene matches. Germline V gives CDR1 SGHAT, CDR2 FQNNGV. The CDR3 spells CASSLGPQGGGQPQHF. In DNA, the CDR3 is TGTGCCAGCAGCTTAGGCCCACAGGGGGGTGGTCAGCCCCAGCATTTT.